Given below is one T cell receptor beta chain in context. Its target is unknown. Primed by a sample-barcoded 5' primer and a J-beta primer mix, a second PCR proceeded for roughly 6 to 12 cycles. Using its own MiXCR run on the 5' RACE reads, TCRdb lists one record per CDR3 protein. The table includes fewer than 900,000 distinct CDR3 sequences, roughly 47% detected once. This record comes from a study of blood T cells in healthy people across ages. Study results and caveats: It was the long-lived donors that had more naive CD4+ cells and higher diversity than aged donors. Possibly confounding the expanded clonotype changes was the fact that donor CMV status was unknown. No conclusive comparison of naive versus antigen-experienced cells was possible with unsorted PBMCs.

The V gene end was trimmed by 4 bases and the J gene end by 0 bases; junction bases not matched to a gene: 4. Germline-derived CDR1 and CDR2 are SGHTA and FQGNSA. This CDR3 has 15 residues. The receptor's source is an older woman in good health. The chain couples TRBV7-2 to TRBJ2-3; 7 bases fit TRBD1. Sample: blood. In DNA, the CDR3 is TGTGCCAGCAGCTGGGGGACAGAAAGCACAGATACGCAGTATTTT. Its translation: CASSWGTESTDTQYF.